This passage covers 14 T cell receptor beta chains from one sample sequenced in a study of T cells in Graves' hyperthyroidism and ophthalmopathy. From RNA transcripts, TCR beta CDR3 regions were amplified. The HTBI set primed first-round TCR CDR3 RT-PCR. Each CDR3 protein gets one entry after TCRdb re-called the multiplex PCR reads with MiXCR. The sample has more than 500,000 distinct CDR3 sequences, around 43% seen once. The specimen was peripheral blood or thyroid tissue (not recorded which). The origin of the receptors is an adult woman with Graves' disease, either hyperthyroidism or ophthalmopathy (not recorded which).

The chain carries TRBV19 and TRBJ2-7; the D gene could be TRBD1 or TRBD2 (6 bases each). Germline V gene lookup returns CDR1 LNHDA and CDR2 SQIVND (reference sequence). The CDR3 is made up of 14 amino acids. The germline V and J ends were trimmed by 4 bases and 3 bases, with 13 bases remaining between them. CDR3 DNA: TGTGCCAGTAGTACCGGGGGCAATGGCTACGAGCAGTACTTC. Translation gives CASSTGGNGYEQYF.

This clonotype has a count of ten or more. V is TRBV10-3 and J is TRBJ2-7; D remains unclear. V lost 4 bases and J lost 3, with 7 bases in between. The CDR3 sequence is 12 residues long. Per germline, CDR1 ENHRY and CDR2 SYGVKD. The DNA of the CDR3 is TGTGCCATCAGTGCTGGGTTCTACGAGCAGTACTTC. This sequence encodes CAISAGFYEQYF.

To note about this clonotype: In this CDR3 the conserved last residue, phenylalanine or tryptophan, is missing, so a read error is likely. This rearrangement joins TRBV5-1 to TRBJ1-1, with D perhaps TRBD1 (5 bases). Per the germline V gene, CDR1 is SGHRS and CDR2 is YFSETQ. Trimming took off 4 bases at V and 5 bases at J, with 21 bases between the two ends. CDR3 length: 16 residues. For the CDR3, the DNA is TGCGCCAGCAGCCCCTCTTTTTTGGACATTAGGACTGAAGCTTTCCTT. This translates into CASSPSFLDIRTEAFL.

As for this clonotype: Relative to the germline gene, one junction end is altered; a read error may explain this. This chain uses TRBV5-6 with TRBJ1-5; D is unresolved. Per germline, CDR1 SGHDT and CDR2 YYEEEE. There are 16 residues in the CDR3. The CDR3 sequence: CASSLFGGRRNQPRHF. DNA for the CDR3: TGTGCCAGCAGCTTGTTTGGAGGGCGGAGAAATCAGCCCCGGCATTTT.

In its sample, this clonotype was seen once. Its ends do not fully match the called genes, so a read error is possible. The CDR3 protein is CASSDLWGQRGEKPFF. For the CDR3, the DNA is TGTGCCAGCAGTGATTTGTGGGGACAGCGGGGAGAAAAACCGTTTTTT. V is TRBV24-1 and J is TRBJ1-4; 7 bases line up with TRBD1. The CDR3 sequence is 16 residues long. Germline CDR1 reads KGHDR; CDR2 reads SFDVKD.

This clonotype was seen a single time. This chain connects TRBV25-1 to TRBJ1-2, with TRBD1 matching over 8 bases. The CDR3 loop spans 13 amino acids. V gave up 7 bases and J gave up 7 bases; unmatched junction bases: 8. CDR1 is MGHDK and CDR2 is SYGVNS in the germline V gene. The CDR3 protein is CASKEGQARGYTF. The CDR3 DNA follows: TGTGCCAGCAAAGAGGGACAGGCGCGTGGCTACACCTTC.

This chain joins TRBV7-9 and TRBJ1-5; D remains ambiguous. Trimming took off 3 bases at V and 0 bases at J, with 9 bases between the two ends. This CDR3 contains 15 residues. CDR1 and CDR2 (germline): SEHNR, FQNEAQ (reference sequence). The CDR3 protein is CASSLSPFSNQPQHF. The DNA of the CDR3 is TGTGCCAGCAGCTTGTCACCGTTTAGCAATCAGCCCCAGCATTTT.

The genes are TRBV7-2 and TRBJ2-7, with TRBD1 matching 10 bases. This CDR3 has 15 residues. CDR1 is SGHTA, CDR2 FQGNSA, per germline. The V segment lost 6 bases and the J segment 4 bases; nucleotides outside the gene matches: 9. CDR3 DNA: TGTGCCAGCAGTTACTCGAGGACAGGGGGATACGAGCAGTACTTC. As protein: CASSYSRTGGYEQYF. Filled out from reference TRBV7-2 and TRBJ2-7, the complete variable domain reads GAGVSQSPSNKVTEKGKDVELRCDPISGHTALYWYRQSLGQGLEFLIYFQGNSAPDKSGLPSDRFSAERTGGSVSTLTIQRTQQEDSAVYLCASSYSRTGGYEQYFGPGTRLTVT.

This chain joins TRBV7-9 and TRBJ2-5; a possible D gene is TRBD1 (5 bases). CDR3 size: 14 residues. CDR1 and CDR2 (germline): SEHNR, FQNEAQ (reference sequence). Trimming left V 8 bases short and J 2 bases short, with 15 bases between. CDR3 region: CASGKGQGQETQYF. The DNA for the CDR3 is TGTGCCAGCGGCAAGGGGCAGGGACAAGAGACCCAGTACTTC.

The chain combines TRBV5-1 with TRBJ1-4; D not resolved. Trimming took 4 bases from V and 5 from J, leaving 15 bases between them. CDR3 length equals 15 residues. In germline, CDR1 is SGHRS, CDR2 YFSETQ. CDR3 bases: TGCGCCAGCAGCCTGGAGGGAAACACAAATGAAAAACTGTTTTTT. The encoded protein is CASSLEGNTNEKLFF.

This clonotype occurred many times. This rearrangement joins TRBV6-1 to TRBJ1-1, with no clear D. Trimming took 2 bases from V and 10 from J, leaving 5 bases between them. Germline values: CDR1 MNHNS, CDR2 SASEGT. This CDR3 spans 10 amino acids. This chain's CDR3 is CASSEFVAFF. The CDR3 bases are TGTGCCAGCAGTGAATTCGTAGCTTTCTTT.

The rearrangement uses TRBV7-9 and TRBJ2-5; possible D gene TRBD1, 6 bases. The V and J ends lost 1 base and 3 bases respectively, with 9 bases between them. This CDR3 is built from 14 residues. From germline, CDR1 is SEHNR and CDR2 FQNEAQ (reference sequence). The CDR3 DNA reads TGTGCCAGCAGCTTAGTCCAGGGGAAAGAGACCCAGTACTTC. Translating it yields CASSLVQGKETQYF.

This clonotype was counted ten times or more. The genes are TRBV20-1 and TRBJ2-7; TRBD2 matches 8 bases. The J segment lost 0 bases and the V segment lost 4 bases, leaving 5 bases of the junction unmatched. Germline-derived CDR1 and CDR2 are DFQATT and SNEGSKA (reference sequence). CDR3 length equals 14 residues. The CDR3 region has the DNA TGCAGTGCTACGATCAGCGGGAGCTCCTACGAGCAGTACTTC. Amino acids: CSATISGSSYEQYF.

This clonotype was found a few times. The V and J genes are TRBV12-5 and TRBJ1-2; D unresolved. This CDR3 spans 12 amino acids. Germline loops: CDR1 LGHNT, CDR2 FRNRAP. V gave up 6 bases and J gave up 8 bases, with 13 bases separating them. The CDR3 protein is CASGTTFGGYTF. DNA of the CDR3: TGTGCTAGTGGAACGACGTTTGGAGGCTACACCTTC.